A single T cell receptor (beta chain) is shown here with its context. This entry is derived from a study of blood T cell repertoires in COVID-19. Study in general: Samples came from the United States, Italy and Spain, spanning acute and convalescent COVID-19. Nucleic acid was either cDNA or gDNA, and it came from T cells, B-cell-depleted T cells, or PBMCs.

Trimming cost V 6 bases and J 6 bases, with 19 bases left between them. CDR3 length: 14 residues. Germline CDR1 SGHKS, CDR2 YYEKEE (reference sequence). The Seattle patients, enrolled during active infection, were followed longitudinally. The table came from immunoSEQ multiplex PCR; TCRdb's copy has only in-frame clones and leaves some out. The data contain about 420,000 clones, about 90% of them seen just once; the ten biggest clones take up 0.8% to 0.9%. The clonotype comes from a man younger than 35 with COVID-19, enrolled during active disease. V gene TRBV5-5 combines with J gene TRBJ2-7, with D perhaps matching TRBD2 (6 bases). The sample comprised peripheral blood. CDR3 sequence (DNA): TGTGCCAGCACCCCGGGACTCCTTCAGGGCGAGCAGTACTTC. Its translation: CASTPGLLQGEQYF.